This TCR beta chain came from a study of patients and donors after allogeneic stem cell transplantation. Between the trimmed V and J ends, which lost 1 base and 3 bases, there was a span of 11 bases. Germline CDR1 and CDR2: SQVTM and ANQGSEA. This CDR3 region has 14 residues. This clonotype was observed a handful of times. MiXCR, run by TCRdb on the RT-PCR reads, gives a single entry per CDR3 protein. Of about a million distinct CDR3 sequences listed, roughly 17% are singletons. The TCR was taken from a human donor who was either an allogeneic HSCT recipient or a stem cell or donor lymphocyte infusion donor (not recorded which). It is not recorded whose cells these are; they may come from a transplant donor. The material sequenced was blood, either unsorted or a sorted T cell fraction (not recorded which). The chain recombines TRBV29-1 with TRBJ2-3; tentatively, D is TRBD1 (5 bases). This chain's CDR3 is CSVEGGLGTDTQYF. The DNA for the CDR3 is TGCAGCGTTGAAGGGGGCTTAGGGACAGATACGCAGTATTTT.